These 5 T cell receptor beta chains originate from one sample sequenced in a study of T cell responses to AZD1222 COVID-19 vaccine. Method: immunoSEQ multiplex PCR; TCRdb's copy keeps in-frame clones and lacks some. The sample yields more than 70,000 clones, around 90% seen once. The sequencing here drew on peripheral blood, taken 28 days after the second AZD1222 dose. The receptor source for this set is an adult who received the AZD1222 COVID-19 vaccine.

The CDR3 nucleotides read TGTGCCAGCAGTTTGGACACTTTTTCAAACACTGAAGCTTTCTTT. This translates into CASSLDTFSNTEAFF. V and J are TRBV28 and TRBJ1-1; D may be TRBD1 (5 bases). The ends were cut back, 3 bases at V and 2 bases at J, with 13 bases in the middle. The CDR3 is 15 residues long. CDR1 is MDHEN, CDR2 SYDVKM, per germline.

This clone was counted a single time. CDR3 residues: CAWSVLGGDGEKLFF. In DNA, the CDR3 is TGTGCCTGGAGTGTACTTGGGGGGGATGGTGAAAAACTGTTTTTT. The chain has TRBV30 and TRBJ1-4, with D possibly TRBD1 on 5 matching bases. The CDR3 totals 15 residues. V lost 0 bases and J lost 7, with 15 bases in between. Germline lookup yields CDR1 GTSNPN and CDR2 SVGIG (reference sequence).

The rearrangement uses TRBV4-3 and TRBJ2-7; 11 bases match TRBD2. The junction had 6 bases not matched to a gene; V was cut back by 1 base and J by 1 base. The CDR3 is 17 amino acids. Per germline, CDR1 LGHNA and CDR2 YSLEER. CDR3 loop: CASSQGTSGRGSYEQYF. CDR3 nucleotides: TGCGCCAGCAGCCAAGGAACTAGCGGGAGAGGGTCCTACGAGCAGTACTTC.

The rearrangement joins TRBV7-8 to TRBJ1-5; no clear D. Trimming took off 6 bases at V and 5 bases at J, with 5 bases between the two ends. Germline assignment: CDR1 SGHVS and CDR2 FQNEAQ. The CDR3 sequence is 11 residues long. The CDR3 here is CASSEYQPQHF. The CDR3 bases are TGTGCCAGCAGTGAGTATCAGCCCCAGCATTTT.

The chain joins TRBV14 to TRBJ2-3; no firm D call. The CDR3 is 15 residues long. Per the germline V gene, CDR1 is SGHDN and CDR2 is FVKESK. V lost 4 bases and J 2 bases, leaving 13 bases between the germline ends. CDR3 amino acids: CASSLRGPYTDTQYF. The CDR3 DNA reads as TGTGCCAGCAGCCTTAGAGGACCGTACACAGATACGCAGTATTTT.